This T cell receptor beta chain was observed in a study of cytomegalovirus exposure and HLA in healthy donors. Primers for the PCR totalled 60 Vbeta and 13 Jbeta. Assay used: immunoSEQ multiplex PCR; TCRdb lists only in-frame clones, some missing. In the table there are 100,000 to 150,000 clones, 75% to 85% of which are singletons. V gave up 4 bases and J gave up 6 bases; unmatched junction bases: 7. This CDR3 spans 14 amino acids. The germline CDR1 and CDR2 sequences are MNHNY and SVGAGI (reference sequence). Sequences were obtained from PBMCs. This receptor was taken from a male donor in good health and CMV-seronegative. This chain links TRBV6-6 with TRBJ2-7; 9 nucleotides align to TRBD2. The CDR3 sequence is CASSSEREVSEQYF. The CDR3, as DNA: TGTGCCAGCAGTTCGGAGCGGGAGGTCTCCGAGCAGTACTTC.